These 23 T cell receptor beta chains came from one sample sequenced in a study of OX40 agonist ivuxolimab in advanced cancers. Sequenced by immunoSEQ multiplex PCR; TCRdb stores in-frame clones only, minus some. The table shows tens of thousands of clones, with about 83% occurring only once. The material was CD4+ or CD8+ T cells sorted from blood, obtained in a trial of the OX40 agonist ivuxolimab. These receptors were collected from an adult with an advanced solid tumor such as melanoma, head and neck, liver or kidney cancer.

CDR3 sequence: CASSQAEAGSSYNEQFF. CDR3 nucleotide sequence: TGCGCCAGCAGCCAAGCCGAAGCGGGGAGCTCCTACAATGAGCAGTTCTTC. This chain connects TRBV4-1 to TRBJ2-1, with 7 bases lining up with TRBD2. The germline V gene has CDR1 MGHRA and CDR2 YSYEKL. V lost 1 base, J lost 0 bases, and 6 bases stayed unmatched. This CDR3 contains 17 residues.

This sequence joins TRBV15 and TRBJ1-4; the D is unclear. The CDR3 has 14 amino acids. The germline CDR1 and CDR2 sequences are LNHNV and YYDKDF (reference sequence). Trimming took 6 bases from V and 6 from J, leaving 14 bases between them. Here the CDR3 DNA reads TGTGCCACCAGTACCGGTGGAGGGTATGAAAAACTGTTTTTT. This codes for CATSTGGGYEKLFF.

This rearrangement joins TRBV7-3 to TRBJ2-7; D may be TRBD1 or TRBD2 (6 bases each). Germline-derived CDR1 and CDR2 are SGHTA and FQGTGA. The CDR3 is 16 residues long. V dropped 5 bases and J dropped 4 bases, with 21 bases sitting between them. CDR3 residues: CASSQDMGGYRYEQYF. The CDR3 DNA reads as TGTGCCAGCAGCCAAGATATGGGGGGCTACCGGTACGAGCAGTACTTC. Using reference TRBV7-3 and TRBJ2-7 for the parts outside the CDR3, the full variable domain is GAGVSQTPSNKVTEKGKYVELRCDPISGHTALYWYRQSLGQGPEFLIYFQGTGAADDSGLPNDRFFAVRPEGSVSTLKIQRTERGDSAVYLCASSQDMGGYRYEQYFGPGTRLTVT.

The gene calls are TRBV15 and TRBJ1-2; D ambiguous. Germline V gene data show CDR1 as LNHNV and CDR2 as YYDKDF (reference sequence). The CDR3 is 15 amino acids. Trimming took off 0 bases at V and 0 bases at J, with 8 bases between the two ends. CDR3 protein: CATSRDGLANYGYTF. The CDR3 DNA reads TGTGCCACCAGCAGAGATGGCCTCGCTAACTATGGCTACACCTTC.

The J gene is TRBJ2-7, the V gene TRBV5-4; TRBD1 matches at 9 bases. Germline loops: CDR1 SGHNT, CDR2 YYREEE (reference sequence). After removal of 4 bases from V and 0 bases from J, the junction contained 8 bases not matched to a gene. This CDR3 has 16 amino acids. CDR3 nucleotides: TGTGCCAGCAGCCCACGAGGGACAGGGAGCTCCTACGAGCAGTACTTC. It specifies CASSPRGTGSSYEQYF.

The chain is built from TRBV6-1 and TRBJ1-1; 9 bases are shared with TRBD1. CDR1 is MNHNS, CDR2 SASEGT, per germline. J lost 10 bases, V lost 5 bases, and 5 bases had no gene match. The CDR3 contains 12 residues. The CDR3 nucleotides are TGTGCCAGCAGTCAATACAGGGGGCCAGCTTTCTTT. Translating it yields CASSQYRGPAFF.

The V and J genes are TRBV12-5 and TRBJ2-3; a possible D gene is TRBD2 (6 bases). The germline V gene encodes CDR1 LGHNT and CDR2 FRNRAP. CDR3 length: 15 residues. V was cut by 1 base and J by 1 base, with 9 bases left in between. CDR3 in amino acids: CASGLGGTGTDTQYF. In DNA form, the CDR3 reads TGTGCTAGTGGTTTGGGCGGGACCGGCACAGATACGCAGTATTTT.

The J gene is TRBJ2-1, the V gene TRBV5-8, with D perhaps TRBD1 (6 bases). The CDR3 extends over 15 amino acids. The germline V and J ends were trimmed by 0 bases and 2 bases, with 9 bases remaining between them. CDR1 and CDR2 (germline): SGHTS, YDEGEE. CDR3 nucleotide sequence: TGTGCCAGCAGCTTGGAGCAGGGGCCCTACAATGAGCAGTTCTTC. It codes for CASSLEQGPYNEQFF. Together with reference TRBV5-8 and TRBJ2-1, the CDR3 gives the full variable domain: EAGVTQSPTHLIKTRGQQATLRCSPISGHTSVYWYQQALGLGLQFLLWYDEGEERNRGNFPPRFSGRQFPNYSSELNVNALELEDSALYLCASSLEQGPYNEQFFGPGTRLTVL.

The chain combines TRBV4-1 with TRBJ1-1; D gene ambiguous. The V and J ends lost 2 bases and 7 bases respectively, with 8 bases between them. This CDR3 is built from 12 residues. Germline CDR1 reads MGHRA; CDR2 reads YSYEKL. CDR3 sequence: CASSQSGIEAFF. The CDR3 coding sequence is TGCGCCAGCAGCCAATCGGGAATTGAAGCTTTCTTT.

This rearrangement joins TRBV19 to TRBJ1-2; D is unresolved. This CDR3 contains 19 residues. Germline CDR1 is LNHDA and CDR2 is SQIVND (reference sequence). Trimming pared 4 bases from V and 2 bases from J, leaving 26 bases between. The CDR3 region is CASSSILGGIQTENYGYTF. In nucleotides, the CDR3 is TGTGCCAGTAGTAGTATACTGGGTGGTATTCAGACGGAGAACTATGGCTACACCTTC.

This clone has more than one count but fewer than ten. An end of the junction differs from the germline gene, which may be a read error. The V and J genes are TRBV5-8 and TRBJ1-1, with no clear D. Looked up from germline, CDR1 is SGHTS and CDR2 is YDEGEE. This CDR3 contains 15 residues. CDR3 sequence reads: CASSLVEDLKTEAFF. The CDR3 nucleotides are TGTGCCAGCAGCTTGGTGGAGGACCTGAAGACTGAAGCTTTCTTT.

The CDR3 DNA follows: TGTGCCAGCAGTCCCTCGGTGGGGCTACGCTCCTACGAGCAGTACTTC. Translation gives CASSPSVGLRSYEQYF. J is TRBJ2-7 and V is TRBV27; a possible D gene is TRBD1 (5 bases). This CDR3 is 16 amino acids long. In germline, CDR1 is MNHEY, CDR2 SMNVEV (reference sequence). Trimming shortened V by 5 bases and J by 0 bases, and 17 bases separated the two germline ends.

This clone was observed a handful of times. This chain links TRBV7-9 with TRBJ1-6, with 9 bases identical to TRBD1. V shed 4 bases, J shed 5 bases, and the junction held 3 bases outside the gene matches. The CDR3 runs 15 residues. The germline gives CDR1 SEHNR, CDR2 FQNEAQ (reference sequence). CDR3 sequence: CASSSGTGNNSPLHF. The CDR3 nucleotides read TGTGCCAGCAGCTCAGGGACAGGGAATAATTCACCCCTCCACTTT.

The chain uses TRBV15 and TRBJ2-1, with D maybe TRBD1 (5 bases). The CDR3 is made up of 15 amino acids. Trimming shortened V by 1 base and J by 9 bases, and 16 bases separated the two germline ends. The germline V gene encodes CDR1 LNHNV and CDR2 YYDKDF (reference sequence). CDR3 region: CATSRVAGMMVEQFF. The CDR3 nucleotides read TGTGCCACCAGCAGAGTGGCAGGGATGATGGTTGAGCAGTTCTTC.

The chain combines TRBV7-9 with TRBJ1-3; D may be TRBD1 (6 bases). Germline lookup yields CDR1 SEHNR and CDR2 FQNEAQ (reference sequence). The CDR3 covers 15 residues. The V end was cut by 5 bases, the J end by 0 bases, with 11 bases between. CDR3 DNA: TGTGCCAGCAGCGACGGGACAAACTCTGGAAACACCATATATTTT. The encoded protein is CASSDGTNSGNTIYF.

This clone was recorded only once. This specimen includes other DNA sequences encoding the same CDR3. The chain recombines TRBV5-4 with TRBJ1-1; D not certain. Germline CDR1 reads SGHNT; CDR2 reads YYREEE (reference sequence). The V end lost 2 bases, the J end lost 2 bases, and 7 bases lay between the germline ends. The CDR3 is 13 residues long. CDR3 coding DNA: TGTGCCAGCAGCTTTCAAGGAAACACTGAAGCTTTCTTT. Protein product: CASSFQGNTEAFF.

This chain links TRBV10-1 with TRBJ1-4; no firm D call. The CDR3 extends over 14 amino acids. V was pared by 11 bases and J by 7 bases, with 20 bases between. CDR1 WNHNN and CDR2 SYGVQD come from the germline V gene (reference sequence). The CDR3, as DNA: TGCGCCGACCCCTGGCGCCCTAAGGGTGAAAAACTGTTTTTT. Its translation: CADPWRPKGEKLFF.

The chain carries TRBV11-3 and TRBJ2-4, with D possibly being TRBD2 (5 bases). V shed 5 bases and J shed 9 bases, with 11 bases lying between them. Germline V lookup: CDR1 SGHNT, CDR2 YENEEA. The CDR3 extends over 12 amino acids. As DNA, the CDR3 is TGTGCCAGCAGCCCCGGGAAGACCATTCAGTACTTC. The encoded protein is CASSPGKTIQYF.

The chain links TRBV13 to TRBJ1-3; D is undetermined. CDR3 length equals 13 residues. Germline CDR1 PRHDT, CDR2 FYEKMQ (reference sequence). V was clipped by 6 bases and J by 4 bases, with 10 bases between them. This CDR3 reads CASSSAAGNTIYF. The CDR3 DNA sequence: TGTGCCAGCAGTTCTGCTGCGGGAAACACCATATATTTT.

The rearrangement uses TRBV5-4 and TRBJ2-1, with 11 nucleotides matching TRBD2. The CDR3 is 14 residues long. The V and J ends lost 0 bases and 9 bases, in that order; junction bases with no gene match: 2. The germline CDR1 and CDR2 sequences are SGHNT and YYREEE (reference sequence). The CDR3 DNA follows: TGTGCCAGCAGCTTGGCACTAGCGGGGGTTGAGCAGTTCTTC. This codes for CASSLALAGVEQFF.

V is TRBV7-3 and J is TRBJ2-3; 8 bases align to TRBD1. The V segment lost 5 bases and the J segment 2 bases; nucleotides outside the gene matches: 6. This CDR3 is 15 amino acids long. The germline V gene has CDR1 SGHTA and CDR2 FQGTGA. CDR3: CASSAGGFITDTQYF. CDR3 coding DNA: TGTGCCAGCAGCGCAGGGGGCTTTATCACAGATACGCAGTATTTT.

The V call is TRBV6-5, the J call TRBJ2-2; no reliable D call. Germline V gene data show CDR1 as MNHEY and CDR2 as SVGAGI. Trimming left V 4 bases short and J 4 bases short, with 4 bases between. The CDR3 consists of 12 residues. The chain's CDR3 is CASSWGTGELFF. Here the CDR3 DNA reads TGTGCCAGCAGTTGGGGCACCGGGGAGCTGTTTTTT.

V is TRBV11-2 and J is TRBJ2-7; 9 bases are a match to TRBD2. J was trimmed by 4 bases and V by 1 base; bases with no gene match: 2. The CDR3 consists of 14 residues. Per germline, CDR1 SGHAT and CDR2 FQNNGV. CDR3 sequence reads: CASSLVAGVYEQYF. In DNA form, the CDR3 reads TGTGCCAGCAGCTTAGTAGCGGGGGTTTACGAGCAGTACTTC.